This T cell receptor (beta chain) appears in the sequencing data of a study of cytomegalovirus exposure and HLA in healthy donors. The CDR3 extends over 16 amino acids. V dropped 5 bases and J dropped 7; count of bases not matched to a gene: 13. Germline CDR1 and CDR2: SEHNR and FQNEAQ (reference sequence). Note on this clone: Its antigen is unknown.

Study-wide results and limits: Immune exposure information comprised only CMV serostatus.

Primers: 60 Vbeta forward and 13 Jbeta reverse. Profiling relied on immunoSEQ multiplex PCR, and the TCRdb table lists in-frame clones only, not all of them. The table has about 120,000 clones, roughly 72% seen once. The sequencing sample was made of PBMCs. The sequence was collected from a man aged 40-49 years in good health and CMV-seropositive. The chain uses TRBV7-9 and TRBJ2-1; 8 bases match TRBD1. The CDR3 DNA follows: TGTGCCAGCAGCGAACCCCAGGGGGCGCCCCCGAATGAGCAGTTCTTC. Protein sequence: CASSEPQGAPPNEQFF. Together with reference TRBV7-9 and TRBJ2-1, the CDR3 gives the full variable domain: DTGVSQNPRHKITKRGQNVTFRCDPISEHNRLYWYRQTLGQGPEFLTYFQNEAQLEKSRLLSDRFSAERPKGSFSTLEIQRTEQGDSAMYLCASSEPQGAPPNEQFFGPGTRLTVL.